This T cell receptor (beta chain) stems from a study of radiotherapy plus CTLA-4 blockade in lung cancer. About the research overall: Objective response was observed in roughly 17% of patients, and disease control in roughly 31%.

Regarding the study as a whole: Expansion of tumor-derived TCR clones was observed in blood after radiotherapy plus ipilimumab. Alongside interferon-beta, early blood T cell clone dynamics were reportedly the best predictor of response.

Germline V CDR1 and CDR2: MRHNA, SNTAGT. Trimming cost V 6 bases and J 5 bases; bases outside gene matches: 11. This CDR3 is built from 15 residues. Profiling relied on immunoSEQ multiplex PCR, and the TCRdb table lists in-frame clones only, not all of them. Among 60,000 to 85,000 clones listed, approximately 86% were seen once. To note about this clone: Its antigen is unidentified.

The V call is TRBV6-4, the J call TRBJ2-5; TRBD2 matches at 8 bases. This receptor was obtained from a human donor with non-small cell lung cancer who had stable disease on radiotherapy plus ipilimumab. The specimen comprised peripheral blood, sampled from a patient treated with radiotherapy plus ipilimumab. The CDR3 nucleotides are TGTGCCAGCAGCACGAACGGGGGGGCTGTGGAGACCCAGTACTTC. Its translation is CASSTNGGAVETQYF.